Listed below are T cell receptor beta chains from one sample, sequenced in a study of cytomegalovirus exposure and HLA in healthy donors. Produced via immunoSEQ multiplex PCR; TCRdb's table is partial and in-frame only. Of approximately 210,000 clones listed, 85% to 90% are singletons. Sequencing was performed on PBMCs. Receptors were obtained from a woman under 30 in good health and CMV-seronegative. The CDR3 runs from the conserved cysteine through the conserved F or W. The D gene is left open where the match is weak. Not all rows give a size; the values are once, few, many and, for expanded clones, a class.

>TRBV5-1|once|14|TRBJ2-7|-
CASSLQGSSYEQYF
TGCGCCAGCAGCTTACAGGGCAGCTCCTACGAGCAGTACTTC
>TRBV28|-|18|TRBJ2-6|-
CASSLLGQSSSGANVLTF
TGTGCCAGCAGTTTACTCGGACAGAGTAGCTCTGGGGCCAACGTCCTGACTTTC
>TRBV7-2|-|15|TRBJ2-1|-
CASSLGQGGYNEQFF
TGTGCCAGCAGCTTAGGGCAGGGTGGGTACAATGAGCAGTTCTTC
>TRBV6-5|-|15|TRBJ1-6|-
CASSPIRAGNSPLHF
TGTGCCAGCAGTCCGATCAGGGCCGGTAATTCACCCCTCCACTTT
>TRBV5-4|-|16|TRBJ2-7|-
CASSLGLRAARGEQYF
TGTGCCAGCAGCTTGGGCTTAAGAGCGGCTAGAGGGGAGCAGTACTTC
>TRBV28|-|15|TRBJ1-2|TRBD1
CASSLAGTGGGGYTF
TGTGCCAGCAGTTTAGCTGGGACAGGGGGCGGTGGCTACACCTTC
>TRBV5-6|-|14|TRBJ1-6|-
CASSLRGSNSPLHF
TGTGCCAGCAGCTTAAGGGGCTCGAATTCACCCCTCCACTTT
>TRBV18|-|15|TRBJ2-7|TRBD2
CASSPLRTSVYEQYF
TGTGCCAGCTCACCGCTTAGGACTAGCGTCTACGAGCAGTACTTC
>TRBV6-1|-|18|TRBJ1-2|-
CASSGFGTTGVRNYGYTF
TGTGCCAGCAGTGGTTTTGGGACGACAGGTGTGCGTAACTATGGCTACACCTTC
>TRBV30|-|15|TRBJ1-5|-
CAWSPDRFSNQPQHF
TGTGCCTGGAGTCCTGACAGATTTAGCAATCAGCCCCAGCATTTT
>TRBV27|-|14|TRBJ2-3|-
CASSLFGQLDTQYF
TGTGCCAGCAGTTTATTTGGACAGTTGGATACGCAGTATTTT
>TRBV4-1|-|15|TRBJ1-5|-
CASSQDPRSNQPQHF
TGCGCCAGCAGCCAAGACCCCAGGAGCAATCAGCCCCAGCATTTT
>TRBV5-5|-|14|TRBJ2-7|-
CASSRGESRGEQYF
TGTGCCAGCAGCCGAGGAGAGTCTCGGGGCGAGCAGTACTTC
>TRBV11-3|-|13|TRBJ2-1|-
CASSLGSRGEQFF
TGTGCCAGCAGCCTAGGAAGTCGGGGGGAGCAGTTCTTC
>TRBV5-1|-|15|TRBJ2-7|TRBD1
CASSLRETGAYEQYF
TGCGCCAGCAGCTTGAGAGAAACAGGGGCCTACGAGCAGTACTTC
>TRBV6-4|-|14|TRBJ2-7|-
CASSEGAVSYEQYF
TGTGCCAGCAGTGAGGGGGCGGTCTCCTACGAGCAGTACTTC
>TRBV9|-|15|TRBJ2-5|TRBD2
CASSPFGGASADQYF
TGTGCCAGCAGCCCCTTCGGGGGGGCGTCGGCGGACCAGTACTTC
>TRBV6-5|once|14|TRBJ2-1|-
CASSYSTYDNEQFF
TGTGCCAGCAGTTACTCCACCTATGACAATGAGCAGTTCTTC
>TRBV11-3|-|13|TRBJ2-1|-
CASSLVLASEQFF
TGTGCCAGCAGCTTAGTACTCGCGTCTGAGCAGTTCTTC
>TRBV29-1|-|15|TRBJ1-2|-
CSIKGPDLFNYGYTF
TGCAGCATTAAGGGGCCAGATCTCTTCAACTATGGCTACACCTTC
>TRBV10-3|-|13|TRBJ2-2|TRBD1
CATTGGNTGELFF
TGTGCCACAACAGGGGGGAACACCGGGGAGCTGTTTTTT
>TRBV7-2|-|12|TRBJ1-5|-
CASSSNNQPQHF
TGTGCCAGCAGCTCCAACAATCAGCCCCAGCATTTT
>TRBV5-1|-|12|TRBJ2-2|-
CASSLQSGELFF
TGCGCCAGCAGCTTGCAGTCCGGGGAGCTGTTTTTT
>TRBV18|-|15|TRBJ2-1|TRBD2
CASSPLAGDLSEQFF
TGTGCCAGCTCACCCCTGGCGGGGGACCTCAGTGAGCAGTTCTTC
>TRBV6-5|-|13|TRBJ2-1|-
CASSYTRGNEQFF
TGTGCCAGCAGTTACACCCGGGGCAATGAGCAGTTCTTC
>TRBV2|-|13|TRBJ2-5|-
CASSGLALGTQYF
TGTGCCAGCAGTGGTCTAGCCCTCGGGACCCAGTACTTC
>TRBV7-2|-|13|TRBJ2-7|TRBD2
CASSPKAGGPLYF
TGTGCCAGCAGCCCAAAAGCGGGAGGGCCCCTGTACTTC
>TRBV7-2|-|13|TRBJ1-1|-
CASTRGGNTEAFF
TGTGCCAGCACCCGAGGGGGGAACACTGAAGCTTTCTTT
>TRBV28|-|14|TRBJ2-7|TRBD1
CASSLQGASYEQYF
TGTGCCAGCAGTTTACAGGGGGCCTCCTACGAGCAGTACTTC
>TRBV19|-|16|TRBJ1-1|TRBD1
CASSIGMGQGPPEAFF
TGTGCCAGTAGTATAGGTATGGGACAGGGGCCCCCTGAAGCTTTCTTT
>TRBV7-9|-|13|TRBJ2-1|-
CASSLGLNNEQFF
TGTGCCAGCAGCTTAGGGCTTAACAATGAGCAGTTCTTC
>TRBV27|-|12|TRBJ1-1|-
CASSSSTSEAFF
TGTGCCAGCAGTTCTAGTACCTCTGAAGCTTTCTTT
>TRBV4-1|-|14|TRBJ1-2|-
CASSHRTVNYGYTF
TGCGCCAGCAGCCACCGGACAGTAAACTATGGCTACACCTTC
>TRBV15|few|16|TRBJ1-2|TRBD1
CATSGPQGAQDYGYTF
TGTGCCACCAGCGGACCACAGGGGGCGCAAGACTATGGCTACACCTTC
>TRBV19|-|13|TRBJ1-1|TRBD1
CASSRDRDTEAFF
TGTGCCAGTAGCCGGGACAGGGACACTGAAGCTTTCTTT
>TRBV29-1|-|12|TRBJ2-1|-
CSVERAVNEQFF
TGCAGCGTTGAGCGGGCAGTGAATGAGCAGTTCTTC
>TRBV28|-|16|TRBJ1-5|TRBD1
CASSLGQGASNQPQHF
TGTGCCAGCAGTTTGGGACAGGGAGCTAGCAATCAGCCCCAGCATTTT
>TRBV5-4|-|15|TRBJ2-7|TRBD2
CASSCDPRGGYEQYF
TGTGCCAGCAGCTGCGACCCCCGGGGAGGGTACGAGCAGTACTTC
>TRBV2|-|14|TRBJ1-1|-
CASRKGGRNTEAFF
TGTGCCAGCAGGAAGGGGGGGAGGAACACTGAAGCTTTCTTT
>TRBV7-2|-|14|TRBJ1-2|TRBD1
CASSADGTGYGYTF
TGTGCCAGCAGCGCCGATGGGACAGGGTATGGCTACACCTTC
>TRBV27|-|17|TRBJ1-2|-
CASSLSIQQGMNYGYTF
TGTGCCAGCAGTTTATCGATTCAACAGGGAATGAACTATGGCTACACCTTC
>TRBV21-1|-|15|TRBJ2-7|-
CATNAQAGETYGQYF
TGTGCCACCAACGCTCAAGCGGGAGAAACCTACGGGCAGTACTTC
>TRBV5-1|once|17|TRBJ2-1|TRBD1
CASSSGSGQGALNEQFF
TGCGCCAGCAGCTCTGGCTCCGGACAGGGCGCCTTAAATGAGCAGTTCTTC
>TRBV7-8|-|14|TRBJ1-2|-
CASSLGRVGYGYTF
TGTGCCAGCAGCTTAGGACGGGTTGGCTATGGCTACACCTTC
>TRBV25-1|-|15|TRBJ2-7|TRBD1
CASSDLDRGAYEQYF
TGTGCCAGCAGTGACTTGGACAGGGGAGCCTACGAGCAGTACTTC
>TRBV5-4|-|14|TRBJ2-5|-
CASSLVGQQETQYF
TGTGCCAGCAGCTTGGTAGGACAGCAAGAGACCCAGTACTTC
>TRBV6-6|few|15|TRBJ1-5|TRBD1
CASSYRTGGNQPQHF
TGTGCCAGCAGTTACCGTACAGGGGGCAATCAGCCCCAGCATTTT
>TRBV9|-|17|TRBJ2-7|-
CASSVVECCGTYYEQYF
TGTGCCAGCAGCGTAGTTGAGTGTTGCGGAACTTACTACGAGCAGTACTTC
>TRBV6-1|many|16|TRBJ2-1|TRBD2
CASSGWTSGGGNEQFF
TGTGCCAGCAGTGGGTGGACTAGCGGGGGGGGCAATGAGCAGTTCTTC
>TRBV5-1|-|16|TRBJ2-6|-
CASSLELSSGANVLTF
TGCGCCAGCAGCCTCGAACTGAGCTCTGGGGCCAACGTCCTGACTTTC
>TRBV29-1|once|14|TRBJ2-3|-
CSVDPPGSTDTQYF
TGCAGCGTTGATCCGCCCGGGAGCACAGATACGCAGTATTTT
>TRBV15|-|14|TRBJ1-4|-
CATSRNRAREKLFF
TGTGCCACCAGCAGGAACAGGGCGAGGGAAAAACTGTTTTTT
>TRBV7-8|-|17|TRBJ2-5|TRBD2
CASSSRASGRTQETQYF
TGTGCCAGCAGCTCAAGGGCTAGCGGGAGGACTCAAGAGACCCAGTACTTC
>TRBV10-3|-|13|TRBJ1-2|-
CAISEGLPGGYTF
TGTGCCATCAGTGAGGGTCTTCCAGGTGGCTACACCTTC
>TRBV19|-|12|TRBJ1-2|TRBD1
CASSDRAYGYTF
TGTGCCAGTAGCGACAGGGCCTATGGCTACACCTTC